This T cell receptor (beta chain) was retrieved from a study of T cell responses to AZD1222 COVID-19 vaccine. A remark on this clone: The antigen is undetermined.

The CDR3 runs to 13 residues. V was pared by 4 bases and J by 3 bases, with 2 bases of the junction left unmatched. Germline V gene data show CDR1 as SGHNT and CDR2 as YENEEA. Using immunoSEQ multiplex PCR, the repertoire was profiled, and TCRdb retains in-frame clones only, with some absent. The data show around 100,000 clones, with approximately 88% seen just once and 15% to 20% held by the top ten. Study results and limitations: Among AZD1222 vaccinees, only 5 to 7 were seropositive at baseline.

Specimen: peripheral blood, collected on day 0 of AZD1222 vaccination. The source of this sequence is an adult in good health. The gene calls are TRBV11-3 and TRBJ1-2; 7 nucleotides align to TRBD1. The CDR3 region has the DNA TGTGCCAGCAGCTCCACAGGGGACTATGGCTACACCTTC. This translates into CASSSTGDYGYTF.